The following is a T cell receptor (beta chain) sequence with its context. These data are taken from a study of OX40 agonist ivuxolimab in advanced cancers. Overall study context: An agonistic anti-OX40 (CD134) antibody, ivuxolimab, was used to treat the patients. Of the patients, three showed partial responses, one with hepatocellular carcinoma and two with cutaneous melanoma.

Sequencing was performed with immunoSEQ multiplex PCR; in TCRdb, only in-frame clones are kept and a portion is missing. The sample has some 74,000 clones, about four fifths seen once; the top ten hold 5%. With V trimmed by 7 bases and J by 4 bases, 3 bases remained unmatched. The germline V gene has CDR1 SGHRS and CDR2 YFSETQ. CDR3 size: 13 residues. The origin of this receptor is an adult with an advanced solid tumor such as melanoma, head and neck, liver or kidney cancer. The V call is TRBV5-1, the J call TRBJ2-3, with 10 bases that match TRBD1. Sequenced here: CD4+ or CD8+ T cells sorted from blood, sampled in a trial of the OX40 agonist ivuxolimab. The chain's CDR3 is CASAGQGSDTQYF. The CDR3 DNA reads TGCGCCAGCGCGGGACAGGGGTCAGATACGCAGTATTTT.